This is a list of T cell receptor beta chains from one sample in a study of blood T cell repertoires in COVID-19. Assay: immunoSEQ multiplex PCR; the TCRdb copy retains only in-frame clones and omits some. The sample lists more than 250,000 clones; about 91% were seen once. Sequencing was performed on peripheral blood. The receptor source for this set is a woman in her 30s with COVID-19, enrolled during active disease. CDR3s include the opening cysteine and the closing phenylalanine or tryptophan. The order of the fields is CDR3 protein, CDR3 DNA, D gene, V gene, clone size, J gene. D genes are given only for firm matches. A clone size is listed for some rows: how often the clone was seen (once, few, many), or a class if it is expanded.

CASSLEQGASADTQYF TGTGCCAGCAGCTTAGAACAGGGGGCGAGTGCAGATACGCAGTATTTT TRBD1 TRBV7-2 . TRBJ2-3
CAWSPNGGNQPQHF TGTGCCTGGAGTCCAAACGGGGGCAATCAGCCCCAGCATTTT . TRBV30 . TRBJ1-5
CASSPTTGGDTQYF TGTGCCAGCTCCCCCACAACAGGGGGGGATACGCAGTATTTT TRBD1 TRBV18 . TRBJ2-3
CASSRDKTYEQYF TGTGCCAGCAGCCGGGACAAGACCTACGAGCAGTACTTC . TRBV4-2 . TRBJ2-7
CASSQGSRAYSNQPQHF TGTGCCAGCTCCCAGGGTTCCCGGGCGTATAGCAATCAGCCCCAGCATTTT . TRBV18 . TRBJ1-5
CASSESETQYF TGTGCCAGCAGTGAAAGCGAGACCCAGTACTTC . TRBV2 . TRBJ2-5
CAISDRVQETQYF TGTGCCATCAGTGATCGGGTCCAAGAGACCCAGTACTTC . TRBV10-3 . TRBJ2-5
CASSEGNQPQHF TGTGCCAGCAGTGAGGGCAATCAGCCCCAGCATTTT . TRBV27 once TRBJ1-5
CASSNTGGSYNSPLHF TGTGCCAGCAGCAATACAGGGGGTTCCTATAATTCACCCCTCCACTTT TRBD1 TRBV6-6 . TRBJ1-6
CASSLMTSAFTDTQYF TGTGCCAGCAGCTTAATGACTAGCGCCTTCACAGATACGCAGTATTTT TRBD2 TRBV7-9 . TRBJ2-3
CASSSTLGSPRTGELFF TGTGCCAGCAGCTCCACCCTTGGCAGCCCGCGGACCGGGGAGCTGTTTTTT . TRBV7-2 . TRBJ2-2
CATSDATGTNTGELFF TGTGCCACCAGTGATGCGACAGGAACGAACACCGGGGAGCTGTTTTTT . TRBV24-1 . TRBJ2-2